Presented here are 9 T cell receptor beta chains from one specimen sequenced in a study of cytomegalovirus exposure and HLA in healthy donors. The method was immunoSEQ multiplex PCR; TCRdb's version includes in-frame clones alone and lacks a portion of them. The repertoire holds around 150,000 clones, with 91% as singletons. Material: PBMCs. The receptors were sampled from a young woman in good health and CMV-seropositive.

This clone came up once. CDR3 in amino acids: CASSSAGEFSYYGYTF. Here the CDR3 DNA reads TGTGCCAGTAGCTCGGCGGGTGAATTTAGCTACTATGGCTACACCTTC. The V gene is TRBV19, the J gene TRBJ1-2; D ambiguous. CDR3 length: 16 amino acids. Looked up from germline, CDR1 is LNHDA and CDR2 is SQIVND (reference sequence). V was cut by 6 bases and J by 3 bases, with 20 bases left in between.

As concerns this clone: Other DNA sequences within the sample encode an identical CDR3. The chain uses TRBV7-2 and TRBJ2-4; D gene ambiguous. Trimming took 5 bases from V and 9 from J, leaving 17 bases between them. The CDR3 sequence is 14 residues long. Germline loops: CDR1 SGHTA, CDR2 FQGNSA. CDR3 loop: CASSRDTSDGIQYF. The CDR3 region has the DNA TGTGCCAGCAGCCGTGACACGTCTGATGGCATTCAGTACTTC.

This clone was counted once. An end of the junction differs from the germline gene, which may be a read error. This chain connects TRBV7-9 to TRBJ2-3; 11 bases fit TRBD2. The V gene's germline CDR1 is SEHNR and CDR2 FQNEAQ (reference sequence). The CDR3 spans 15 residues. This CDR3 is CASSVAGGPADTQYF. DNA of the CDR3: TGTGCCAGCAGCGTAGCGGGAGGGCCCGCAGATACGCAGTATTTT.

The CDR3 reads CASSFQREGQREQYF. CDR3 coding DNA: TGCGCCAGCAGCTTTCAGCGGGAGGGCCAGAGGGAGCAGTACTTC. The gene calls are TRBV5-1 and TRBJ2-7; 10 bases fit TRBD2. Germline V gives CDR1 SGHRS, CDR2 YFSETQ. Trimming took 2 bases from V and 7 from J; bases not matched to a gene: 9. This CDR3 region has 15 residues.

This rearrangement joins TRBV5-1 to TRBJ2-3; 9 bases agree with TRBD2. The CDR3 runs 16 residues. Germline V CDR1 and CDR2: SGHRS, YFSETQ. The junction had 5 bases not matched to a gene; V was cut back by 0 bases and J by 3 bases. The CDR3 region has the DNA TGCGCCAGCAGCTTGGCGGCGGGGGGGCATACAGATACGCAGTATTTT. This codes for CASSLAAGGHTDTQYF.

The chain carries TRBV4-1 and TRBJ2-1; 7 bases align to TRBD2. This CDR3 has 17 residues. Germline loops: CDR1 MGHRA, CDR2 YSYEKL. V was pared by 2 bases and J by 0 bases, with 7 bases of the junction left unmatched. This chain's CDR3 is CASSQRLAGSSYNEQFF. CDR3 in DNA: TGCGCCAGCAGCCAACGCTTAGCGGGCAGCTCCTACAATGAGCAGTTCTTC.

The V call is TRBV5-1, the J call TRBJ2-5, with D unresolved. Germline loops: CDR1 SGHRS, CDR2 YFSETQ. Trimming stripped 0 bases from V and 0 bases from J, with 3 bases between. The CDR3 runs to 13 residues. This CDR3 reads CASSLGDQETQYF. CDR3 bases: TGCGCCAGCAGCTTGGGCGACCAAGAGACCCAGTACTTC.

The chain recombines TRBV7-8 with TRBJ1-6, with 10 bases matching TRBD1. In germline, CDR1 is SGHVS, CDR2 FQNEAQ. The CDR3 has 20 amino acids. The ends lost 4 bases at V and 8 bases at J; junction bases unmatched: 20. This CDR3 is CASSSPHRDRGRAGDSPLHF. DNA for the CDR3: TGTGCCAGCAGCTCCCCGCACCGGGACAGGGGACGGGCAGGGGATTCACCCCTCCACTTT.

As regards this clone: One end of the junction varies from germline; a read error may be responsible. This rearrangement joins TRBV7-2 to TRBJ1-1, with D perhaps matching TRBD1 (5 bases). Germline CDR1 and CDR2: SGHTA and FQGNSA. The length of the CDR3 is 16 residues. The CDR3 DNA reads TGTGCCAGCAGCTTAAGAAGTGGGGCCTTGAACTCTGAAGCTTTCTTT. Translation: CASSLRSGALNSEAFF.